These T cell receptor beta chains were read from a single sample in a study of shared clonotypes between healthy human individuals. Data came from immunoSEQ multiplex PCR; TCRdb stores just in-frame clones and leaves some out. The sample consists of under 600,000 clones, nearly 80% of them appearing once. Sequenced input: PBMCs. The receptor source for this set is a middle-aged woman in good health. Some clones in this sample may be carry-over from other donors' samples. Both conserved end residues are part of each CDR3. The order of the fields is J gene, D gene, V gene, clone size, CDR3 DNA, CDR3 protein. A D gene is named only where the DNA matches it firmly. Rows give clone size only sometimes, using once, few, many, or a class for an expanded clone.

>TRBJ1-1|-|TRBV7-2|-
TGTGCCAGCAGTTCAGGACGGGGTACTGAAGCTTTCTTT
CASSSGRGTEAFF
>TRBJ1-5|-|TRBV28|-
TGTGCCAGCAGGGATCAGCCCCAGCATTTT
CASRDQPQHF
>TRBJ1-1|-|TRBV28|-
TGTGCCAGCAGTTTAGAGGTGCCAGATGAAGCTTTCTTT
CASSLEVPDEAFF
>TRBJ2-6|-|TRBV7-2|-
TGTGCCAGCGGCTCTGGGGCCAACGTCCTGACTTTC
CASGSGANVLTF
>TRBJ2-7|-|TRBV28|-
TGTGCCAGCACTTTGGGGACTCCTGGGGTGAGGGAGCAGTACTTC
CASTLGTPGVREQYF
>TRBJ1-4|-|TRBV7-9|few
TGTGCCAGCAGCTTAGAGGCCCAAGGCGGTGAAAAACTGTTTTTT
CASSLEAQGGEKLFF
>TRBJ2-1|-|TRBV7-3|-
TGTGCCAGCAGCCCCCTCGGCGGCCAGGGCGATGAGCAGTTCTTC
CASSPLGGQGDEQFF
>TRBJ1-4|TRBD1|TRBV18|-
TGTGCCAGCTCACCACCGGGGACAGCTAATGAAAAACTGTTTTTT
CASSPPGTANEKLFF
>TRBJ1-4|-|TRBV5-1|-
TGCGCCAGCAGCACCTCTGGGGGATTGACTAATGAAAAACTGTTTTTT
CASSTSGGLTNEKLFF
>TRBJ2-3|TRBD2|TRBV28|-
TGTGCCAGCAGGGGAGCGGGAGGTGGCACAGATACGCAGTATTTT
CASRGAGGGTDTQYF
>TRBJ2-3|-|TRBV5-8|-
TGTGCCAGCAGCTACGTTCGGCTGGATACGCAGTATTTT
CASSYVRLDTQYF
>TRBJ2-3|TRBD1|TRBV5-1|-
TGCGCCAGCAGCCAAAGGACAGGGGGTAGCACAGATACGCAGTATTTT
CASSQRTGGSTDTQYF
>TRBJ1-5|-|TRBV2|-
TGTGCCAGCACCATGGAAGGTGTGACGGCTCCCTTTAATCAGCCCCAGCATTTT
CASTMEGVTAPFNQPQHF
>TRBJ2-5|-|TRBV5-1|-
TGCGCCAGCAGCTTGGGGGCAGGAGAGACCCAGTACTTC
CASSLGAGETQYF
>TRBJ2-3|TRBD1|TRBV7-2|-
TGTGCCAGCAGCTTAGTGGTCAGTCGGACAGGGGGAACAGATACGCAGTATTTT
CASSLVVSRTGGTDTQYF
>TRBJ2-5|TRBD2|TRBV28|-
TGTGCCAGCAGTTTTTCCCCAGGACTAGCGGGAGCCCTGCAAGAGACCCAGTACTTC
CASSFSPGLAGALQETQYF
>TRBJ2-7|-|TRBV28|-
TGTGCCAGCAGTGACAGGGAGCAGTACTTC
CASSDREQYF
>TRBJ2-1|TRBD2|TRBV5-1|-
TGCGCCAGCAGCCTTCCGACTAGCGGGGCCTACAATGAGCAGTTCTTC
CASSLPTSGAYNEQFF
>TRBJ2-1|-|TRBV18|-
TGTGCCAGCTCACCGTCGGGGTCGTTGGGGCACAATGAGCAGTTCTTC
CASSPSGSLGHNEQFF
>TRBJ2-7|TRBD2|TRBV5-6|-
TGTGCCAGCAGCTTGGATATTGGCGGGAGGGCGTACGAGCAGTACTTC
CASSLDIGGRAYEQYF
>TRBJ2-5|TRBD2|TRBV5-1|few
TGCGCCAGCAGCCCCGGACTAGCGGGAGTTGGGACACAAGAGACCCAGTACTTC
CASSPGLAGVGTQETQYF
>TRBJ2-7|TRBD2|TRBV2|-
TGTGCCAGCAGTGATCTTCTAGCGGGAGGAAACGAGCAGTACTTC
CASSDLLAGGNEQYF
>TRBJ2-3|-|TRBV7-9|-
TGTGCCAGCAGCTTAAGTGTAGGGGGAGATACGCAGTATTTT
CASSLSVGGDTQYF
>TRBJ2-2|TRBD1|TRBV10-1|-
TGCGCCAGCTCCTCGGACAGGGCAGGGGAGCTGTTTTTT
CASSSDRAGELFF
>TRBJ2-7|TRBD2|TRBV29-1|-
TGCAGCGTTGAAGAGAGCGGGACCGACTACGAGCAGTACTTC
CSVEESGTDYEQYF
>TRBJ2-1|-|TRBV7-3|once
TGTGCCAGCAGCACGACCTCAGCCCCCTACAATGAGCAGTTCTTC
CASSTTSAPYNEQFF
>TRBJ1-4|TRBD1|TRBV19|once
TGTGCCAGTAGTATCCAGGGACAGGGATTCGAAAAACTGTTTTTT
CASSIQGQGFEKLFF
>TRBJ2-7|-|TRBV15|many
TGTGCCACCGGGGAGGAGAGGGCAGACGAGCAGTACTTC
CATGEERADEQYF
>TRBJ2-1|-|TRBV7-6|few
TGTGCCAGCAGCGTCATACTAGATCGGGAGCAGTTCTTC
CASSVILDREQFF
>TRBJ1-1|-|TRBV9|-
TGTGCCAGCAGCGTAGGCCAGATTTACACTGAAGCTTTCTTT
CASSVGQIYTEAFF
>TRBJ2-1|TRBD1|TRBV29-1|-
TGCAGCGTAGCCGGGACAGGGGGCGGTGAGCAGTTCTTC
CSVAGTGGGEQFF